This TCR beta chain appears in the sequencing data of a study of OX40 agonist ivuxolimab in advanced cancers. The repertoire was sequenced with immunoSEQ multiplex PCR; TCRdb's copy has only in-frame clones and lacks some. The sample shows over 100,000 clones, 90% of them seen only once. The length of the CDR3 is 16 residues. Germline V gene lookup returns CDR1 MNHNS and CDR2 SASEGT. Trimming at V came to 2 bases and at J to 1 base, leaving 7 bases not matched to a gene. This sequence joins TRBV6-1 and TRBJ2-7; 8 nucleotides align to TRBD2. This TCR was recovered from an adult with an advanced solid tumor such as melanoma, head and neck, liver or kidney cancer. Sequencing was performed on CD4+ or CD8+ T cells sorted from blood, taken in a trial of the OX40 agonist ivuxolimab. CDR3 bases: TGTGCCAGCAGTGAACTCCCCTCGGGGGGGTCCTACGAGCAGTACTTC. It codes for CASSELPSGGSYEQYF.